The clone carrying this T cell receptor (beta chain) was seen ten or more times. Its matching antigen is unknown. The V segment lost 5 bases and the J segment 5 bases; nucleotides outside the gene matches: 6. This CDR3 comprises 15 residues. CDR1 SGHTA and CDR2 FQGTGA come from the germline V gene. Study outcomes and limitations: Tumor memory CD4+ T cell TCR gene usage clustered with blood and lymph node memory CD4+ cells and lymph node naive CD4+ cells.

TCRdb analysed the 5' RACE reads with MiXCR anew, one entry per CDR3 protein. The data show roughly 69,000 distinct CDR3 sequences, approximately 23% seen once. This TCR was recovered from a female donor with breast cancer. Sequencing was done on a sample of memory CD4+ T cells sorted from a lymph node. Stated subset: memory CD4+ T cells, CD4+CD45RO+CD25-. V usage is TRBV7-3 and J usage is TRBJ2-1, with 10 bases aligning to TRBD2. For the CDR3, the DNA is TGTGCCAGCAGCAGCCCGGGACTAGCGAACAATGAGCAGTTCTTC. It translates to CASSSPGLANNEQFF.